Below, 26 T cell receptor beta chains from the same sample are listed, as sequenced in a study of blood T cell repertoires in COVID-19. This table comes from immunoSEQ multiplex PCR, and its TCRdb copy is limited to in-frame clones, with some not included. This sample has about 320,000 clones, with about nine tenths found just once. The sequenced sample consisted of PBMCs or T cells enriched from blood (not recorded which). All receptors come from a man between 60 and 70 years old who had recovered from COVID-19.

V gene TRBV7-2 combines with J gene TRBJ2-3; 7 positions agree with TRBD1. Germline CDR1 reads SGHTA; CDR2 reads FQGNSA. The CDR3 runs 15 residues. The ends lost 0 bases at V and 0 bases at J; junction bases unmatched: 0. CDR3 amino acids: CASSLAGQSTDTQYF. The CDR3, as DNA: TGTGCCAGCAGCTTAGCGGGACAGAGCACAGATACGCAGTATTTT.

This clone was seen a single time. This chain joins TRBV28 and TRBJ2-1, with 10 positions matching TRBD1. Germline lookup yields CDR1 MDHEN and CDR2 SYDVKM. This CDR3 has 18 residues. Trimming cost V 10 bases and J 1 base; bases outside gene matches: 16. CDR3 DNA: TGTGCCAACATTACCGGGACAGGGGCCTCCTTATCCTACAATGAGCAGTTCTTC. Its protein is CANITGTGASLSYNEQFF.

V usage is TRBV9 and J usage is TRBJ2-3, with a tentative D call TRBD2 (5 bases). The length of the CDR3 is 16 residues. V shed 4 bases and J shed 2 bases, with 17 bases lying between them. Germline CDR1 SGDLS, CDR2 YYNGEE. The CDR3 region has the DNA TGTGCCAGCAGCCCCAGAGGATGGACTTCCACAGATACGCAGTATTTT. It translates to CASSPRGWTSTDTQYF.

J is TRBJ2-5 and V is TRBV9, with 7 bases aligning to TRBD1. Germline loops: CDR1 SGDLS, CDR2 YYNGEE. The CDR3 runs to 15 residues. The V segment lost 4 bases and the J segment 1 base; nucleotides outside the gene matches: 7. DNA of the CDR3: TGTGCCAGCAGCCCTTCAAGGACAGGCCAAGAGACCCAGTACTTC. This gives the protein CASSPSRTGQETQYF.

The rearrangement uses TRBV4-1 and TRBJ2-3, with D tentatively TRBD1 (6 bases). CDR1 and CDR2 (germline): MGHRA, YSYEKL. Deletions cut 4 bases from V and 1 base from J, with 21 bases between. The CDR3 consists of 18 residues. CDR3 coding DNA: TGCGCCAGCAGCCTACACCGGGACACTGGAACTCGCACAGATACGCAGTATTTT. This codes for CASSLHRDTGTRTDTQYF.

V and J are TRBV7-9 and TRBJ1-2; 10 positions agree with TRBD1. With 5 bases clipped from V and 2 bases from J, the junction kept 14 bases outside the gene matches. Germline assignment: CDR1 SEHNR and CDR2 FQNEAQ (reference sequence). CDR3 length equals 18 residues. CDR3 sequence: CASSPRWTGGLSNYGYTF. DNA for the CDR3: TGTGCCAGCAGCCCACGATGGACAGGGGGACTGTCGAACTATGGCTACACCTTC. Full variable domain (rest looked up from reference TRBV7-9 and TRBJ1-2): DTGVSQNPRHKITKRGQNVTFRCDPISEHNRLYWYRQTLGQGPEFLTYFQNEAQLEKSRLLSDRFSAERPKGSFSTLEIQRTEQGDSAMYLCASSPRWTGGLSNYGYTFGSGTRLTVV.

The gene calls are TRBV2 and TRBJ2-3; no firm D call. The CDR3 consists of 12 residues. The V gene lost 6 bases and the J gene lost 2 bases, with 6 bases spanning the gap. CDR1 is SNHLY, CDR2 FYNNEI, per germline. CDR3 sequence reads: CASSTNTDTQYF. In DNA, the CDR3 is TGTGCCAGCAGCACAAACACAGATACGCAGTATTTT.

V and J are TRBV30 and TRBJ1-5; D is uncertain. V was cut by 1 base and J by 6 bases, with 10 bases left in between. CDR1 is GTSNPN, CDR2 SVGIG, per germline (reference sequence). CDR3 length: 13 amino acids. This CDR3 is CAWSAERSQPQHF. The CDR3 DNA sequence: TGTGCCTGGAGTGCCGAGAGGAGTCAGCCCCAGCATTTT.

A word on this clone: The same CDR3 can be traced to other DNA sequences in this sample. The gene calls are TRBV5-1 and TRBJ2-3; 8 bases map to TRBD1. The CDR3 totals 14 residues. With V trimmed by 4 bases and J by 9 bases, 10 bases remained unmatched. The germline V gene has CDR1 SGHRS and CDR2 YFSETQ. In nucleotides, the CDR3 is TGCGCCAGCAGCGCCGGGACAGGAAAGGACACGCAGTATTTT. It specifies CASSAGTGKDTQYF.

The chain is built from TRBV7-9 and TRBJ2-3, with 8 bases aligning to TRBD2. There are 16 residues in the CDR3. Germline V CDR1 and CDR2: SEHNR, FQNEAQ (reference sequence). Trimming removed 2 bases from V and 4 bases from J; junction bases left unmatched: 8. The CDR3 DNA follows: TGTGCCAGCAGCTTATCGGGACTAGTTTCGGCAGATACGCAGTATTTT. Protein product: CASSLSGLVSADTQYF.

The V and J genes are TRBV3-1 (or the pseudogene TRBV3-2) and TRBJ2-1, with TRBD1 matching 10 bases. From germline, CDR1 is LGHDT and CDR2 YNNKEL (reference sequence). This CDR3 comprises 18 residues. The trim removed 1 base at V and 4 bases at J, leaving 10 bases unmatched. CDR3 amino acids: CASSQATGGRGLYNEQFF. The CDR3 coding sequence is TGTGCCAGCAGCCAAGCGACAGGGGGCAGGGGGCTTTACAATGAGCAGTTCTTC.

The gene calls are TRBV6-1 and TRBJ1-2, with D unclear. CDR1 and CDR2 from the germline V gene are MNHNS and SASEGT. Trimming removed 1 base from V and 4 bases from J, with 4 bases in between. The CDR3 sequence is 12 residues long. As DNA, the CDR3 is TGTGCCAGCAGTGAAGACGGCTATGGCTACACCTTC. Residues: CASSEDGYGYTF.

The chain employs TRBV7-6 and TRBJ2-1; 7 bases are a match to TRBD2. CDR3 size: 17 residues. The V gene end was trimmed by 0 bases and the J gene end by 10 bases; junction bases not matched to a gene: 15. Germline V gene data show CDR1 as SGHVS and CDR2 as FNYEAQ. CDR3 protein: CASSLAPVGGSLGEQFF. Written as DNA, the CDR3 is TGTGCCAGCAGCTTAGCGCCGGTGGGCGGGAGTTTAGGGGAGCAGTTCTTC.

This chain links TRBV6-9 with TRBJ2-7; TRBD2 might be the D (5 bases). Germline CDR1 reads MNHGY; CDR2 reads SVAAGI. The CDR3 spans 15 residues. Trimming pared 5 bases from V and 3 bases from J, leaving 17 bases between. The CDR3 loop reads CASSHPRAPLYEQYF. Written as DNA, the CDR3 is TGTGCCAGCAGTCACCCGCGGGCCCCCCTCTACGAGCAGTACTTC.

V and J are TRBV28 and TRBJ2-7; maybe TRBD1 (5 bases). Looked up from germline, CDR1 is MDHEN and CDR2 is SYDVKM. The V end lost 8 bases, the J end lost 3 bases, and 14 bases lay between the germline ends. This CDR3 contains 13 residues. The CDR3 DNA is TGTGCCAGCGGGAAGGGGCCTGTCTACGAGCAGTACTTC. Protein sequence: CASGKGPVYEQYF.

The chain employs TRBV10-2 and TRBJ1-3; D ambiguous. The V end was cut by 5 bases, the J end by 0 bases, with 11 bases between. The CDR3 is 15 residues long. Looked up from germline, CDR1 is WSHSY and CDR2 is SAAADI. In DNA, the CDR3 is TGCGCCAGCAGTAAGCAAATCAACTCTGGAAACACCATATATTTT. Translation: CASSKQINSGNTIYF.

V and J are TRBV5-1 and TRBJ2-1; a possible D gene is TRBD1 (6 bases). Germline CDR1 reads SGHRS; CDR2 reads YFSETQ. The CDR3 extends over 15 amino acids. Trimming stripped 4 bases from V and 4 bases from J, with 15 bases between. Written as DNA, the CDR3 is TGCGCCAGCAGCCCGGAAGGGGACATATACAATGAGCAGTTCTTC. It encodes CASSPEGDIYNEQFF. The variable domain in full, with the rest retrieved from reference TRBV5-1 and TRBJ2-1, is KAGVTQTPRYLIKTRGQQVTLSCSPISGHRSVSWYQQTPGQGLQFLFEYFSETQRNKGNFPGRFSGRQFSNSRSEMNVSTLELGDSALYLCASSPEGDIYNEQFFGPGTRLTVL.

The chain is built from TRBV28 and TRBJ2-7, with 7 bases fitting TRBD1. The CDR3 totals 15 residues. Germline CDR1 and CDR2: MDHEN and SYDVKM. The ends lost 5 bases at V and 4 bases at J; junction bases unmatched: 11. The CDR3 loop is CASSPVGGVSYEQYF. The CDR3 bases are TGTGCCAGCAGTCCGGTAGGGGGCGTGAGTTACGAGCAGTACTTC.

This chain connects TRBV7-8 to TRBJ2-5, with 7 bases that match TRBD2. The V and J ends lost 5 bases and 1 base, in that order; junction bases with no gene match: 10. Germline-derived CDR1 and CDR2 are SGHVS and FQNEAQ. This CDR3 has 16 amino acids. The CDR3 coding sequence is TGTGCCAGCAGCCCACGGGGGGTACCCTCCCAAGAGACCCAGTACTTC. Residues: CASSPRGVPSQETQYF.

This clone appeared many times. This sequence joins TRBV29-1 and TRBJ2-1; the match to TRBD2 covers 9 bases. This CDR3 is built from 16 residues. Per germline, CDR1 SQVTM and CDR2 ANQGSEA. V lost 4 bases to trimming and J lost 7 bases; unmatched junction nucleotides: 14. CDR3 sequence reads: CSVVGREGQVGNEQFF. The CDR3 nucleotides are TGCAGCGTTGTTGGGCGGGAGGGCCAGGTGGGGAATGAGCAGTTCTTC.

This clone is a singleton in its sample. The chain is built from TRBV5-1 and TRBJ2-1, with 11 bases lining up with TRBD2. V lost 0 bases, J lost 4 bases, and 3 bases stayed unmatched. The CDR3 sequence is 16 residues long. The germline gives CDR1 SGHRS, CDR2 YFSETQ. The CDR3 sequence: CASSLEASGRYNEQFF. In DNA, the CDR3 is TGCGCCAGCAGCTTGGAGGCTAGCGGGAGGTACAATGAGCAGTTCTTC. The full variable domain, its missing parts supplied by reference TRBV5-1 and TRBJ2-1, is KAGVTQTPRYLIKTRGQQVTLSCSPISGHRSVSWYQQTPGQGLQFLFEYFSETQRNKGNFPGRFSGRQFSNSRSEMNVSTLELGDSALYLCASSLEASGRYNEQFFGPGTRLTVL.

The chain uses TRBV28 and TRBJ2-7, with 7 bases identical to TRBD1. V shed 1 base, J shed 5 bases, and the junction held 5 bases outside the gene matches. The CDR3 has 14 residues. The V gene's germline CDR1 is MDHEN and CDR2 SYDVKM. CDR3 sequence: CASSLSDRPHEQYF. The CDR3 bases are TGTGCCAGCAGTTTATCGGACAGGCCCCACGAGCAGTACTTC.

Only one count was recorded for this clone. The chain employs TRBV27 and TRBJ2-3; 12 nucleotides match TRBD2. Germline CDR1 MNHEY, CDR2 SMNVEV (reference sequence). The CDR3 sequence is 16 residues long. The V segment lost 6 bases and the J segment 2 bases; nucleotides outside the gene matches: 6. CDR3 DNA: TGTGCCAGCAGACCAGGACTAGCGGGGTACACAGATACGCAGTATTTT. Encoded protein: CASRPGLAGYTDTQYF.

The chain recombines TRBV18 with TRBJ2-7; possibly TRBD2 for D (6 bases). Trimming stripped 6 bases from V and 2 bases from J, with 17 bases between. The length of the CDR3 is 15 residues. Germline assignment: CDR1 KGHSH and CDR2 LQKENI. The CDR3 region has the DNA TGTGCCAGCTCTACCGGAGGGACGGTAGCCTACGAGCAGTACTTC. It is translated as CASSTGGTVAYEQYF. The full variable domain, rest sourced from reference TRBV18 and TRBJ2-7, is NAGVMQNPRHLVRRRGQEARLRCSPMKGHSHVYWYRQLPEEGLKFMVYLQKENIIDESGMPKERFSAEFPKEGPSILRIQQVVRGDSAAYFCASSTGGTVAYEQYFGPGTRLTVT.

This clone appeared a single time. The J gene is TRBJ1-5, the V gene TRBV7-9; 8 bases agree with TRBD1. This CDR3 contains 15 residues. The J segment lost 6 bases and the V segment lost 5 bases, leaving 9 bases of the junction unmatched. Germline V gene sequence: CDR1 SEHNR, CDR2 FQNEAQ (reference sequence). The CDR3 is CASSEGGRGLQPQHF. The CDR3, as DNA: TGTGCCAGCAGCGAGGGGGGCAGGGGGCTTCAGCCCCAGCATTTT.

A remark on this clone: At one end the junction does not follow the germline gene, possibly because of a read error. The chain couples TRBV28 to TRBJ1-2; 7 bases line up with TRBD1. There are 12 residues in the CDR3. Germline V gene lookup returns CDR1 MDHEN and CDR2 SYDVKM. The DNA for the CDR3 is TGTGCCAGCAGACCCCTGGCGGACAGGCTCTGGTTC. Protein sequence: CASRPLADRLWF.